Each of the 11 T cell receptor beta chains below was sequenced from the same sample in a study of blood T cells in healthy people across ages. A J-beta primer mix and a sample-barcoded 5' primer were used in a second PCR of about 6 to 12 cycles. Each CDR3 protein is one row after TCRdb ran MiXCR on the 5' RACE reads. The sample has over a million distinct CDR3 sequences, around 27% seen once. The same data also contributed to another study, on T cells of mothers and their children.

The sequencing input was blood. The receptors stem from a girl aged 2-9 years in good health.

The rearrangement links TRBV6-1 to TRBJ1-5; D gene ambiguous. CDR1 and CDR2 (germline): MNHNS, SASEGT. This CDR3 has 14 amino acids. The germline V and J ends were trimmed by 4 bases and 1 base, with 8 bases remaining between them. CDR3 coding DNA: TGTGCCAGCAGTGTTATGGGGAGCAATCAGCCCCAGCATTTT. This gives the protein CASSVMGSNQPQHF.

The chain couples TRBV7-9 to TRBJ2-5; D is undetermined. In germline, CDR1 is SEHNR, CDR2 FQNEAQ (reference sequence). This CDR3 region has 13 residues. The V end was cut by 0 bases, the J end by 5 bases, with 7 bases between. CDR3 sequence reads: CASSLARHETQYF. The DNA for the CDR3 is TGTGCCAGCAGCTTAGCTCGTCACGAGACCCAGTACTTC.

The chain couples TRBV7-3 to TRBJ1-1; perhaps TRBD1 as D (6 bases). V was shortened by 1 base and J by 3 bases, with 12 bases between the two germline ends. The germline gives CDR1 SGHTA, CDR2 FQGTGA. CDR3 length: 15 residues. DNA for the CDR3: TGTGCCAGCAGCTTAATCAGGGGTCGGGACACTGAAGCTTTCTTT. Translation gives CASSLIRGRDTEAFF. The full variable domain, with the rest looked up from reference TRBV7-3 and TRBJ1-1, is GAGVSQTPSNKVTEKGKYVELRCDPISGHTALYWYRQSLGQGPEFLIYFQGTGAADDSGLPNDRFFAVRPEGSVSTLKIQRTERGDSAVYLCASSLIRGRDTEAFFGQGTRLTVV.

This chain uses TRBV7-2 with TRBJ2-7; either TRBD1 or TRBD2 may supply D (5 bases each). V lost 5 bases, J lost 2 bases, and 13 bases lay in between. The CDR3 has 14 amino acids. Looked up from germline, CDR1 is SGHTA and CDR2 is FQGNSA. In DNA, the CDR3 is TGTGCCAGCAGCCTCGGGACGCAGACCTACGAGCAGTACTTC. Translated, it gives CASSLGTQTYEQYF.

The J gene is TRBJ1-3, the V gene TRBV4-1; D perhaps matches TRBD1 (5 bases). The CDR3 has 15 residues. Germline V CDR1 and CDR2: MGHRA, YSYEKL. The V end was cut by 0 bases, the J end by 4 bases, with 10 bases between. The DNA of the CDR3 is TGCGCCAGCAGCCAAGAAGGGACTGTGGGAAACACCATATATTTT. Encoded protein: CASSQEGTVGNTIYF.

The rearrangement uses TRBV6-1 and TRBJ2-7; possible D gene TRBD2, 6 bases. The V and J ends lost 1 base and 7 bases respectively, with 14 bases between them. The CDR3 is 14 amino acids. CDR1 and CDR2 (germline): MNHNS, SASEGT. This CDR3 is CASSEVQEGREQYF. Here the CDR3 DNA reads TGTGCCAGCAGTGAAGTACAGGAGGGAAGGGAGCAGTACTTC.

The CDR3 reads CSVAQYAVEQYF. For the CDR3, the DNA is TGCAGCGTTGCCCAATACGCGGTTGAGCAGTACTTC. The V and J genes are TRBV29-1 and TRBJ2-7; D not resolved. The CDR3 is 12 amino acids. CDR1 is SQVTM, CDR2 ANQGSEA, per germline. Trimming left V 4 bases short and J 7 bases short, with 14 bases between.

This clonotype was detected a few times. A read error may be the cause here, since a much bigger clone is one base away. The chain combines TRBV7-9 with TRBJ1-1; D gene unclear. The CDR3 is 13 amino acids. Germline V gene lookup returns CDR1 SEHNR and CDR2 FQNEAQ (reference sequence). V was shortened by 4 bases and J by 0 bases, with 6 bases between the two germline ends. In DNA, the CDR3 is TGTGCCAGCAGCTGGGAGATGAACACTGAAGCTTTCTTT. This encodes CASSWEMNTEAFF.

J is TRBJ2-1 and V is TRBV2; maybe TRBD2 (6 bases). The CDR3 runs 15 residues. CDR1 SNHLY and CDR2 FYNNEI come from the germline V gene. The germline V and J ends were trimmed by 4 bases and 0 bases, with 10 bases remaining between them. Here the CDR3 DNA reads TGTGCCAGCAGTGGGACTACCAGCTCCTACAATGAGCAGTTCTTC. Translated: CASSGTTSSYNEQFF.

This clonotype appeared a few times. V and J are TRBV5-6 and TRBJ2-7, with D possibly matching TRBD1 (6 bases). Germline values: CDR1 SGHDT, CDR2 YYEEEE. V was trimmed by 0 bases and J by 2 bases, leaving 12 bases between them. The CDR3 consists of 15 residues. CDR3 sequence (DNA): TGTGCCAGCAGCTTGGTTTGGACAGATACCTACGAGCAGTACTTC. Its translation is CASSLVWTDTYEQYF.

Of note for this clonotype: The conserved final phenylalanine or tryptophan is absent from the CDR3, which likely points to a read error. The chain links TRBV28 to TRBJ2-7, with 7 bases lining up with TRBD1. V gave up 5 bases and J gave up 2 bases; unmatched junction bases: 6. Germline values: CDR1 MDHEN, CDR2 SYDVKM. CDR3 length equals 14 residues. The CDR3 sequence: CASSPPTGTYEQYS. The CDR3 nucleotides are TGTGCCAGCAGTCCCCCGACAGGGACCTACGAGCAGTACTCC.